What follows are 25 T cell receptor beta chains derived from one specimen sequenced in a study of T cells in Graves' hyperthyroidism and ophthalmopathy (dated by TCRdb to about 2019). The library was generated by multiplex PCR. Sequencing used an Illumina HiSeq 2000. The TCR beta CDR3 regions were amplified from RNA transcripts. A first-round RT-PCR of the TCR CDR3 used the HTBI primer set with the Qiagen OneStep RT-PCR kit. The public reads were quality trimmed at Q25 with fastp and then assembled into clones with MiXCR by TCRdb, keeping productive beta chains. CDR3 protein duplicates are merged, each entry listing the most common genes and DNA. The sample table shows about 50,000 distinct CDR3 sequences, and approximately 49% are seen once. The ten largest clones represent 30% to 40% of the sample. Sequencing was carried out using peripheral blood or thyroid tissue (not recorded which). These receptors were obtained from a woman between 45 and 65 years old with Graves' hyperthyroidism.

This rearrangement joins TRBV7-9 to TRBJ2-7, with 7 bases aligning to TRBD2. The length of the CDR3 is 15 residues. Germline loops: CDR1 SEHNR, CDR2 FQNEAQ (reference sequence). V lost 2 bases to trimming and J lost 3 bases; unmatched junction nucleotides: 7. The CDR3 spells CASSLSGGRGYEQYF. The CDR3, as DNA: TGTGCCAGCAGCTTATCGGGCGGGAGAGGCTACGAGCAGTACTTC.

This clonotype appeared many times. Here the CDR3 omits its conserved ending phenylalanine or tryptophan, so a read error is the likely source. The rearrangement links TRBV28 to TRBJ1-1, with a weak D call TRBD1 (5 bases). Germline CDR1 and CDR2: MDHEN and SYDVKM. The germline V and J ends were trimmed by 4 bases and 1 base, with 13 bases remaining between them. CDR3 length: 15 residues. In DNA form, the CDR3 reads TGTGCCAGCAGTTCAAGTCAGGGAACGAACACTGAAGCTTTCCCT. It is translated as CASSSSQGTNTEAFP.

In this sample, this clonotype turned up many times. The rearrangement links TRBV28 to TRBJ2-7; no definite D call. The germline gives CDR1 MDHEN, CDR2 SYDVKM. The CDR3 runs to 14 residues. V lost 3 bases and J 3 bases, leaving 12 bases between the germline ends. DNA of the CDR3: TGTGCCAGCAGTTTGGGTAGAAGGATCTACGAGCAGTACTTC. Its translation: CASSLGRRIYEQYF. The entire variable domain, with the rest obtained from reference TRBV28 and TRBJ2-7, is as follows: DVKVTQSSRYLVKRTGEKVFLECVQDMDHENMFWYRQDPGLGLRLIYFSYDVKMKEKGDIPEGYSVSREKKERFSLILESASTNQTSMYLCASSLGRRIYEQYFGPGTRLTVT.

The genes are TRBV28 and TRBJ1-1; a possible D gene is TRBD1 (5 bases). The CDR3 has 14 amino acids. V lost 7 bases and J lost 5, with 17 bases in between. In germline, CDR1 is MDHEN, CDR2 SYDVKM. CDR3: CASNSWGGSTEAFF. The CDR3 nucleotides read TGTGCCAGCAACTCCTGGGGGGGGTCTACTGAAGCTTTCTTT.

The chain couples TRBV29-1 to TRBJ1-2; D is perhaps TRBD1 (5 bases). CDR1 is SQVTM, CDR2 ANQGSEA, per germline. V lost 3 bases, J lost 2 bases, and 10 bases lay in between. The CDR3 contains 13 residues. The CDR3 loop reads CSVEGRMNYGYTF. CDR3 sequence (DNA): TGCAGCGTTGAGGGGCGGATGAACTATGGCTACACCTTC.

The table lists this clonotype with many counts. In nucleotides, the CDR3 is TGTGCCAGCACTTCCTCGCGGGCGGGAGCGACCACCGGGGAGCTGTTTTTT. Protein sequence: CASTSSRAGATTGELFF. V usage is TRBV2 and J usage is TRBJ2-2, with 7 bases matching TRBD2. This CDR3 has 17 amino acids. Germline V gene sequence: CDR1 SNHLY, CDR2 FYNNEI. Trimming at V came to 7 bases and at J to 4 bases, leaving 15 bases not matched to a gene.

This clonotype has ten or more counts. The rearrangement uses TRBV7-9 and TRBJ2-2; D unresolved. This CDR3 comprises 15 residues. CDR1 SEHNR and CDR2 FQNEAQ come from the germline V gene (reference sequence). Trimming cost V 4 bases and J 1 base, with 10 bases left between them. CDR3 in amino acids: CASSSGPRNTGELFF. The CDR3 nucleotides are TGTGCCAGCAGCTCAGGACCACGGAACACCGGGGAGCTGTTTTTT.

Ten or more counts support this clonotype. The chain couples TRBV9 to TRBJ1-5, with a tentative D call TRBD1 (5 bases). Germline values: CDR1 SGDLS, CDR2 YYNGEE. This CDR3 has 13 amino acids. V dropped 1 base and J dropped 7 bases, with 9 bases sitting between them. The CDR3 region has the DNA TGTGCCAGCAGCGTATCCGGGGACCAGCCCCAGCATTTT. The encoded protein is CASSVSGDQPQHF.

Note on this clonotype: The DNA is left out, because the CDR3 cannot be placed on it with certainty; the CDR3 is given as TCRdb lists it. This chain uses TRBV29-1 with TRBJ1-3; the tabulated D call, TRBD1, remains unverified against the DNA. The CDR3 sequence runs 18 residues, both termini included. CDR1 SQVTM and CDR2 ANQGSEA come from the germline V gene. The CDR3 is CSVSGQYEQYFGPGTIYF.

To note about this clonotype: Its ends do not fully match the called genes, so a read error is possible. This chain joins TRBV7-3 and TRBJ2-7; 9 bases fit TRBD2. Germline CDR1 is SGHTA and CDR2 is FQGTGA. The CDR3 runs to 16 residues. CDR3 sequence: CASSQALAGIYYEQYF. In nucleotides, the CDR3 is TGCGCCAGCAGCCAAGCCCTAGCGGGGATCTATTACGAGCAGTACTTC.

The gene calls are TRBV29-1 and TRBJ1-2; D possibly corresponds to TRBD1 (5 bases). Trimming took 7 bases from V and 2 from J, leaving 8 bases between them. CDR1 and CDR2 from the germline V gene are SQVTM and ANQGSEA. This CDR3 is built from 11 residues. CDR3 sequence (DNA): TGCAGCGCCGGGACCAACTATGGCTACACCTTC. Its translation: CSAGTNYGYTF. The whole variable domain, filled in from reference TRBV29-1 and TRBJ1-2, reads SAVISQKPSRDICQRGTSLTIQCQVDSQVTMMFWYRQQPGQSLTLIATANQGSEATYESGFVIDKFPISRPNLTFSTLTVSNMSPEDSSIYLCSAGTNYGYTFGSGTRLTVV.

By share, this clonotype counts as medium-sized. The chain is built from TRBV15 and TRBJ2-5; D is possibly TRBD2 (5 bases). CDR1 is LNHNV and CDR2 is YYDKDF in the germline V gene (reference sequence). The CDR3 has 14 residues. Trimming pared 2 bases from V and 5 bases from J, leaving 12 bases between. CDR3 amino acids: CATSRPGRDETQYF. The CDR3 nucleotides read TGTGCCACCAGCAGACCCGGTCGGGATGAGACCCAGTACTTC.

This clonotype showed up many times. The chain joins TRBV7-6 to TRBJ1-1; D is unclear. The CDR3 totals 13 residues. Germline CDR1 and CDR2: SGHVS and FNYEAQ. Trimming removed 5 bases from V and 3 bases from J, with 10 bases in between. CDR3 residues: CASSPMMDTEAFF. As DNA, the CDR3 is TGTGCCAGCAGCCCCATGATGGACACTGAAGCTTTCTTT.

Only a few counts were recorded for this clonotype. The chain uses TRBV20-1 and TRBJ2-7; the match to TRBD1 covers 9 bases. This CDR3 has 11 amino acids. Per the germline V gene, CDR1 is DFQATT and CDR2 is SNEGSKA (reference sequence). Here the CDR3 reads CSFSTGGEQYF. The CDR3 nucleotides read TGCAGCTTCTCGACAGGGGGCGAGCAGTACTTC.

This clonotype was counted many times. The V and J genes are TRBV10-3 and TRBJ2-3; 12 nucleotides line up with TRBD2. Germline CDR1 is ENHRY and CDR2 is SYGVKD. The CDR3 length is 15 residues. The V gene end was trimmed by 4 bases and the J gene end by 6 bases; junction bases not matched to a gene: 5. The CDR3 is CAISALAGGRDTQYF. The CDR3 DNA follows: TGTGCCATCAGTGCACTAGCGGGAGGTCGTGATACGCAGTATTTT.

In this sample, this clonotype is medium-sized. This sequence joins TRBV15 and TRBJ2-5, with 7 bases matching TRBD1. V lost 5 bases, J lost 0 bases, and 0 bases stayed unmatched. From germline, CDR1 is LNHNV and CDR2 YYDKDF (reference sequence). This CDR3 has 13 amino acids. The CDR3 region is CATSGTDQETQYF. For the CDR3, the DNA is TGTGCCACCAGCGGGACAGACCAAGAGACCCAGTACTTC.

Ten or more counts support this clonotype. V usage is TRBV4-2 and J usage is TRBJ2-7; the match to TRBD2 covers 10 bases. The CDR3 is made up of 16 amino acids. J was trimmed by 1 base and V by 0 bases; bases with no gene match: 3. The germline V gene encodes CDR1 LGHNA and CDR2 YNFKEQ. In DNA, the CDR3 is TGTGCCAGCAGCCAAGAAACTAGCGGGACATCCTACGAGCAGTACTTC. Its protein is CASSQETSGTSYEQYF.

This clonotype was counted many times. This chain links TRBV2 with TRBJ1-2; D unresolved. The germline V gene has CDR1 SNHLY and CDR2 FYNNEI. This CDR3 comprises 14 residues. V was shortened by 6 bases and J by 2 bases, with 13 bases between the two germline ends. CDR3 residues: CASRSGIINYGYTF. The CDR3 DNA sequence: TGTGCCAGCAGGTCGGGCATAATAAACTATGGCTACACCTTC.

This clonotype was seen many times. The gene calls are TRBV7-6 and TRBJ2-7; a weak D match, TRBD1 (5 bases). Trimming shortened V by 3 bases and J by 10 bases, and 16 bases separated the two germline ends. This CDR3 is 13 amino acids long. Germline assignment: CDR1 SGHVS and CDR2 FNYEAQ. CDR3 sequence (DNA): TGTGCCAGCAGCTTTCGACAGAAAGGGGAACAGTACTTC. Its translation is CASSFRQKGEQYF. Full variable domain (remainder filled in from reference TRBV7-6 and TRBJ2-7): GAGVSQSPRYKVTKRGQDVALRCDPISGHVSLYWYRQALGQGPEFLTYFNYEAQQDKSGLPNDRFSAERPEGSISTLTIQRTEQRDSAMYRCASSFRQKGEQYFGPGTRLTVT.

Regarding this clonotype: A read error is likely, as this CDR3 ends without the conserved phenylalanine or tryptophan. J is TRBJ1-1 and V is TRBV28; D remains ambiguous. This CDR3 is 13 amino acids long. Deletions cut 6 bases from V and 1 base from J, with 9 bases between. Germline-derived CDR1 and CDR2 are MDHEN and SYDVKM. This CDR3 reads CASRKEGNTEAFL. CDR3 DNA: TGTGCCAGCAGGAAGGAAGGGAACACTGAAGCTTTCTTA.

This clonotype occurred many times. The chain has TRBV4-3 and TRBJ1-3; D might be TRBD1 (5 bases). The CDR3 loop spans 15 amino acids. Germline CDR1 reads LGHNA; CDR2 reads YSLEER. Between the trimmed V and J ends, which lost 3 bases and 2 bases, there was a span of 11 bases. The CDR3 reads CASSHRQGPGNTIYF. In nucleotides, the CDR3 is TGCGCCAGCAGCCACAGGCAGGGCCCTGGAAACACCATATATTTT.

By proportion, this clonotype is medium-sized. The DNA of the CDR3 is TGTGCCAGACGAACAGGGCAGGAGACCCAGTACTTC. Protein sequence: CARRTGQETQYF. The J gene is TRBJ2-5, the V gene TRBV2; the D gene is possibly TRBD1 (6 bases). Germline CDR1 SNHLY, CDR2 FYNNEI. V lost 9 bases and J 5 bases, leaving 13 bases between the germline ends. This CDR3 is 12 amino acids long. The entire variable domain, with the rest obtained from reference TRBV2 and TRBJ2-5, is as follows: EPEVTQTPSHQVTQMGQEVILRCVPISNHLYFYWYRQILGQKVEFLVSFYNNEISEKSEIFDDQFSVERPDGSNFTLKIRSTKLEDSAMYFCARRTGQETQYFGPGTRLLVL.

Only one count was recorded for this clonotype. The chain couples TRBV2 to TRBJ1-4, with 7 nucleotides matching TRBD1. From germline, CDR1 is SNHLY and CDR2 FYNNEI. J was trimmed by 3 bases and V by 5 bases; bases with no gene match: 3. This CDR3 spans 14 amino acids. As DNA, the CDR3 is TGTGCCAGCAGTAGGGACAGCCCTAATGAAAAACTGTTTTTT. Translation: CASSRDSPNEKLFF.

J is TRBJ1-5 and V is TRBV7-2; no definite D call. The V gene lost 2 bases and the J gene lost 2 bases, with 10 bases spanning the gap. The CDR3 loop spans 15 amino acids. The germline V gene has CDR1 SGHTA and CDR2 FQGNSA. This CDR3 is CASSLLGVRNQPQHF. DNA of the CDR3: TGTGCCAGCAGCTTATTGGGTGTACGCAATCAGCCCCAGCATTTT.

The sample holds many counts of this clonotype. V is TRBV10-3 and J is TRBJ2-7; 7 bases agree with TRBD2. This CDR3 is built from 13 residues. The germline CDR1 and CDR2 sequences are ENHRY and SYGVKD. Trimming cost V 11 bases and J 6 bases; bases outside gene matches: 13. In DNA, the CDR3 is TGTGCCCATTCCCAGGGCGGGAGAGGCGAGCAGTACTTC. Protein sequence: CAHSQGGRGEQYF.